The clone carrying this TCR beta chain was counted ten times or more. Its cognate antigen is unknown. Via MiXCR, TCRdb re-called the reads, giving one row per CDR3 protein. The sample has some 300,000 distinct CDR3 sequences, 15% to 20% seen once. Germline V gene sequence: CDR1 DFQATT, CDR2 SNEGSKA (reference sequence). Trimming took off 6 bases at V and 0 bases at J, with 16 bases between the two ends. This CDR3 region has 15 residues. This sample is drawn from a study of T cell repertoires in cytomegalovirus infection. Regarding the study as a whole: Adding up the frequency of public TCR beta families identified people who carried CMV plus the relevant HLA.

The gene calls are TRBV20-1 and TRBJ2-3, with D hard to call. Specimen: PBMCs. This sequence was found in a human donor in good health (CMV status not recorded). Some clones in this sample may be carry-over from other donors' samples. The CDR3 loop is CSAENRRTSTDTQYF. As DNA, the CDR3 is TGCAGTGCAGAAAACAGAAGAACTAGCACAGATACGCAGTATTTT.